A selection of T cell receptor beta chains follows, all from one sample in a study of blood T cell repertoires in COVID-19. The data were produced by immunoSEQ multiplex PCR, yet TCRdb's version contains in-frame clones alone and is incomplete. Seen here are 200,000 to 250,000 clones, about 85% observed once, and the top ten hold 15% to 20%. Specimen: peripheral blood. The receptors stem from a woman older than 75 with active or convalescent COVID-19. Each CDR3 is given with its conserved first and last residue. Each record gives: J gene, V gene, CDR3 protein.

TRBJ2-2 | TRBV11-3 | CASSQGPGELFF
TRBJ2-7 | TRBV6-5 | CASRRHYSYEQYF
TRBJ1-6 | TRBV30 | CAYRVGGSYNSPLHF
TRBJ1-2 | TRBV5-1 | CASSYGQGRGYTF
TRBJ1-4 | TRBV10-2 | CASSSGVTNEKLFF
TRBJ1-3 | TRBV4-1 | CASSQGVGLRSGNTIYF
TRBJ2-3 | TRBV5-4 | CASSLGGGSTDTQYF
TRBJ1-6 | TRBV6-5 | CASSSEGASNSPLHF
TRBJ1-4 | TRBV7-9 | CASSLGQPSNEKLFF
TRBJ2-5 | TRBV30 | CAWRGDSQETQYF
TRBJ1-5 | TRBV7-2 | CASSLENSGKPQHF
TRBJ1-6 | TRBV5-4 | CASSGGGGSPLHF
TRBJ1-3 | TRBV9 | CASSDYERNTIYF
TRBJ2-2 | TRBV6-2/TRBV6-3 | CASSTGLGNTGELFF
TRBJ1-1 | TRBV6-2/TRBV6-3 | CASSRDRGRLDTEAFF
TRBJ1-1 | TRBV6-1 | CASSEGGNTEAFF
TRBJ2-3 | TRBV5-4 | CASSLKSTYQRRTDTQYF